Below are 6 T cell receptor beta chains sequenced from a single sample in a study of cytomegalovirus exposure and HLA in healthy donors. The PCR had 60 Vbeta and 13 Jbeta primers. Clones were sequenced by immunoSEQ multiplex PCR, and TCRdb holds only the in-frame ones, with some missing. This sample has roughly 120,000 clones, with around 74% found just once. The source material was PBMCs. Source of these receptors: a young woman in good health and CMV-seronegative.

The V and J genes are TRBV9 and TRBJ1-5; D possibly corresponds to TRBD1 (5 bases). The CDR3 consists of 17 residues. Germline assignment: CDR1 SGDLS and CDR2 YYNGEE. V lost 4 bases and J lost 2, with 19 bases in between. The CDR3: CASSRLAAQGGNQPQHF. The DNA for the CDR3 is TGTGCCAGCAGCCGCTTGGCAGCGCAGGGCGGCAATCAGCCCCAGCATTTT. The full variable domain, in which reference TRBV9 and TRBJ1-5 provide the parts outside the CDR3, is DSGVTQTPKHLITATGQRVTLRCSPRSGDLSVYWYQQSLDQGLQFLIQYYNGEERAKGNILERFSAQQFPDLHSELNLSSLELGDSALYFCASSRLAAQGGNQPQHFGDGTRLSIL.

The V gene is TRBV7-6, the J gene TRBJ1-1; tentatively, D is TRBD1 (6 bases). This CDR3 has 14 residues. Germline V gene lookup returns CDR1 SGHVS and CDR2 FNYEAQ. V shed 4 bases and J shed 1 base, with 10 bases lying between them. The CDR3 DNA follows: TGTGCCAGCAGCTATGGGACACCGAACACTGAAGCTTTCTTT. This sequence encodes CASSYGTPNTEAFF.

The chain combines TRBV5-1 with TRBJ1-2; D is unresolved. Germline-derived CDR1 and CDR2 are SGHRS and YFSETQ. The CDR3 extends over 16 amino acids. Trimming shortened V by 0 bases and J by 0 bases, and 12 bases separated the two germline ends. The CDR3 region has the DNA TGCGCCAGCAGCTTGGGCGCGGGTCCACCTAACTATGGCTACACCTTC. As protein: CASSLGAGPPNYGYTF.

CDR3 in amino acids: CASSFSGQDTGELFF. For the CDR3, the DNA is TGCGCCAGCAGCTTTTCGGGACAGGACACCGGGGAGCTGTTTTTT. The V call is TRBV5-1, the J call TRBJ2-2; 8 nucleotides match TRBD1. The CDR3 extends over 15 amino acids. CDR1 and CDR2 (germline): SGHRS, YFSETQ. With V trimmed by 2 bases and J by 3 bases, 3 bases remained unmatched.

The chain combines TRBV5-4 with TRBJ1-2; D unclear. In germline, CDR1 is SGHNT, CDR2 YYREEE (reference sequence). Trimming removed 1 base at V and 2 bases at J, with 15 bases between. This CDR3 region has 16 residues. CDR3 coding DNA: TGTGCCAGCAGCTTGAAAAGGGAGCGAGTCAACTATGGCTACACCTTC. This translates into CASSLKRERVNYGYTF. Full variable domain (missing parts from reference TRBV5-4 and TRBJ1-2): ETGVTQSPTHLIKTRGQQVTLRCSSQSGHNTVSWYQQALGQGPQFIFQYYREEENGRGNFPPRFSGLQFPNYSSELNVNALELDDSALYLCASSLKRERVNYGYTFGSGTRLTVV.

The chain has TRBV28 and TRBJ1-2, with a tentative D call TRBD1 (6 bases). This CDR3 is 15 amino acids long. Per the germline V gene, CDR1 is MDHEN and CDR2 is SYDVKM. Between the trimmed V and J ends, which lost 4 bases and 4 bases, there was a span of 16 bases. CDR3 sequence (DNA): TGTGCCAGCAGTTCAAGTGCGGACAGTATCTATGGCTACACCTTC. It specifies CASSSSADSIYGYTF.